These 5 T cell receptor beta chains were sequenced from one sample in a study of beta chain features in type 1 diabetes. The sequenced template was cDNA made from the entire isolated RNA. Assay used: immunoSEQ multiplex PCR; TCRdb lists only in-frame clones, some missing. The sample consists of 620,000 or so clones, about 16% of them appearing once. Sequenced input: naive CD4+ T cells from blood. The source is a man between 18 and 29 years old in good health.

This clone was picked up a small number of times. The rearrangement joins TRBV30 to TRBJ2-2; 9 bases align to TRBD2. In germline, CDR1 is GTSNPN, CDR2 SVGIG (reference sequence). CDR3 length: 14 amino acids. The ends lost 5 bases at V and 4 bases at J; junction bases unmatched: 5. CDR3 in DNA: TGTGCCTGGGCAGCGGGGGGTGTCACCGGGGAGCTGTTTTTT. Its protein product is CAWAAGGVTGELFF.

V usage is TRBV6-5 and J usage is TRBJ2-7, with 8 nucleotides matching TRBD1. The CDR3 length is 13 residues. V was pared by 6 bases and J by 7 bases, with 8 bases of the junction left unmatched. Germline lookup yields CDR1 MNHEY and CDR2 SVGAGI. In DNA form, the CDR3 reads TGTGCCAGCAGCTTGGACAGGGCCGGGGAGCAGTACTTC. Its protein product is CASSLDRAGEQYF.

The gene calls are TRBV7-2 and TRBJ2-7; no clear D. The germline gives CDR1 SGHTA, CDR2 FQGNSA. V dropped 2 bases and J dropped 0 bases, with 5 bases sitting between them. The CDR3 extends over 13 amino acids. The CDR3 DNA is TGTGCCAGCAGCTTATCAGCCTCCTACGAGCAGTACTTC. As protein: CASSLSASYEQYF.

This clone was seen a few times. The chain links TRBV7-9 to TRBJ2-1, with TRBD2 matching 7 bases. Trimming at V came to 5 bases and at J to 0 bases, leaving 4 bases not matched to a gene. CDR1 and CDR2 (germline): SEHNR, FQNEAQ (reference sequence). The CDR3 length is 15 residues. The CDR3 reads CASSDERGSYNEQFF. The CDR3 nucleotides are TGTGCCAGCAGCGACGAGCGGGGCTCCTACAATGAGCAGTTCTTC.

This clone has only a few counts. CDR3: CASSTTGRGNNEQFF. DNA of the CDR3: TGTGCCAGCAGTACGACAGGGCGGGGTAACAATGAGCAGTTCTTC. The chain carries TRBV25-1 and TRBJ2-1, with D possibly matching TRBD1 (7 bases). The germline CDR1 and CDR2 sequences are MGHDK and SYGVNS. CDR3 length: 15 residues. Trimming removed 5 bases from V and 5 bases from J, with 16 bases in between.